The 3 T cell receptor beta chains reported below all come from one sample, sequenced in a study of beta chain features in type 1 diabetes. Expressed TCRB transcripts were sequenced because the entire RNA isolate underwent reverse transcription. Using immunoSEQ multiplex PCR, the repertoire was profiled, and TCRdb retains in-frame clones only, with some absent. In the table there are under 500,000 clones, approximately 31% of which are singletons. Sequencing was carried out using naive CD4+ T cells from blood. The receptors originated from a young man in good health.

V and J are TRBV4-2 and TRBJ2-3, with D unresolved. The CDR3 totals 14 residues. The V end lost 3 bases, the J end lost 4 bases, and 11 bases lay between the germline ends. Per germline, CDR1 LGHNA and CDR2 YNFKEQ. The CDR3 loop reads CASSHPDGSDTQYF. The DNA of the CDR3 is TGTGCCAGCAGCCACCCTGATGGTTCAGATACGCAGTATTTT.

In its sample, this clone was seen a few times. This chain links TRBV28 with TRBJ2-7, with 9 nucleotides matching TRBD1. After removal of 4 bases from V and 6 bases from J, the junction contained 7 bases not matched to a gene. Germline CDR1 MDHEN, CDR2 SYDVKM. The CDR3 runs 14 residues. The DNA of the CDR3 is TGTGCCAGCAGTTACCGGGACAGGGTTGCCGAGCAGTACTTC. Translation: CASSYRDRVAEQYF.

This clone has more than one count but fewer than ten. This chain uses TRBV7-2 with TRBJ1-5; 7 bases are a match to TRBD1. Germline CDR1 and CDR2: SGHTA and FQGNSA. This CDR3 has 14 residues. Unmatched junction bases numbered 3, after V lost 5 bases and J lost 2 bases. This chain's CDR3 is CASSTGTGNQPQHF. CDR3 DNA sequence: TGTGCCAGCAGCACAGGGACAGGCAATCAGCCCCAGCATTTT.